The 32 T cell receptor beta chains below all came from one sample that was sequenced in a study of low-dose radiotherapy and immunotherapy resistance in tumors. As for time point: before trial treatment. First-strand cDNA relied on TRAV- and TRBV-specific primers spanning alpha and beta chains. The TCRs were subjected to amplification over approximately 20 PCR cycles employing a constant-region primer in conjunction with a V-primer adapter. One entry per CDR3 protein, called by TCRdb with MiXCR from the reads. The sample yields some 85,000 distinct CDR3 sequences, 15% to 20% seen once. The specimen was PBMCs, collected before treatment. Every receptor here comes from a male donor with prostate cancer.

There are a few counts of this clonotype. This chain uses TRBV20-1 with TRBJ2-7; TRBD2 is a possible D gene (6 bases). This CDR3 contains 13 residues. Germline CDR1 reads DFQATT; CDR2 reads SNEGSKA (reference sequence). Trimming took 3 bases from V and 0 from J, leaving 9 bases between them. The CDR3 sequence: CSARSGVSYEQYF. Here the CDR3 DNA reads TGCAGTGCTAGGTCGGGAGTCTCCTACGAGCAGTACTTC.

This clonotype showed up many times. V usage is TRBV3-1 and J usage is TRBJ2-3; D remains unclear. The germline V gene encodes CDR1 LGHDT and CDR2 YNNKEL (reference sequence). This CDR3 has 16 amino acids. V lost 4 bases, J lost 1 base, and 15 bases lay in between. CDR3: CASSLRGGLGTDTQYF. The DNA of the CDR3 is TGTGCCAGCAGCCTTCGCGGCGGATTGGGCACAGATACGCAGTATTTT.

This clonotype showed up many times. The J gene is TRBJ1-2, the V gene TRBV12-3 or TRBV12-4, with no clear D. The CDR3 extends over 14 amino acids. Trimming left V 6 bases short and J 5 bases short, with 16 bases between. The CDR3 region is CASSQIGEPYGYTF. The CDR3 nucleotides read TGTGCCAGCAGCCAAATCGGGGAGCCTTATGGCTACACCTTC.

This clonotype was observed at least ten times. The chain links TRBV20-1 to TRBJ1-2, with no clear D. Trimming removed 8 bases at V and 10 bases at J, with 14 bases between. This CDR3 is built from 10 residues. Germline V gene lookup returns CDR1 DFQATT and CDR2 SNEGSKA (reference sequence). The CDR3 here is CSTERRDYTF. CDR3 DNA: TGCAGTACGGAAAGGAGGGACTACACCTTC.

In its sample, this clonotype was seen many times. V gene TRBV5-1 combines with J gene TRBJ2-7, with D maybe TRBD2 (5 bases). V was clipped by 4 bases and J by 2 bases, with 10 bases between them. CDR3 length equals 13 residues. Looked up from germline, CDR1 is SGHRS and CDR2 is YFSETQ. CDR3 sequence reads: CASSPGKAYEQYF. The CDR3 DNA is TGCGCCAGCAGCCCGGGGAAAGCCTACGAGCAGTACTTC. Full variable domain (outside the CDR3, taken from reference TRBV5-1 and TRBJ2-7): KAGVTQTPRYLIKTRGQQVTLSCSPISGHRSVSWYQQTPGQGLQFLFEYFSETQRNKGNFPGRFSGRQFSNSRSEMNVSTLELGDSALYLCASSPGKAYEQYFGPGTRLTVT.

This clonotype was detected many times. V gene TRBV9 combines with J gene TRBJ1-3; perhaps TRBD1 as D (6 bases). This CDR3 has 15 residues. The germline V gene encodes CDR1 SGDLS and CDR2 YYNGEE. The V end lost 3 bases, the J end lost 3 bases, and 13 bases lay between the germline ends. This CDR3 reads CASSGQGTSGNTIYF. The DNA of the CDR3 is TGTGCCAGCAGCGGCCAGGGGACTAGTGGAAACACCATATATTTT.

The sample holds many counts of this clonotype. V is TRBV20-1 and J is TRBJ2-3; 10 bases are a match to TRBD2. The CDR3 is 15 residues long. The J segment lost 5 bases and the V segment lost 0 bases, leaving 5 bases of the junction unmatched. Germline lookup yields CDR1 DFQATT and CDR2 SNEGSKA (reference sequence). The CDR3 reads CSAREASGGVDTQYF. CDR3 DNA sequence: TGCAGTGCTAGAGAGGCTAGCGGGGGAGTAGATACGCAGTATTTT.

Here the CDR3 reads CASSHATGLAGRQFF. DNA of the CDR3: TGTGCCAGCAGCCACGCTACGGGACTAGCGGGGCGGCAGTTCTTC. The V and J genes are TRBV3-1 and TRBJ2-1, with 13 bases fitting TRBD2. Germline V gene data show CDR1 as LGHDT and CDR2 as YNNKEL (reference sequence). The CDR3 is 15 amino acids. Losses at the gene ends were 3 bases for V and 12 bases for J; bases not matched to a gene: 8.

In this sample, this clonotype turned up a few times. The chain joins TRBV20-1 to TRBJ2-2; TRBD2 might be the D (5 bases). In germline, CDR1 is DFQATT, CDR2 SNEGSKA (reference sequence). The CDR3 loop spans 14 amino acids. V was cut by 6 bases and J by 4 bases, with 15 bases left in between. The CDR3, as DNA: TGCAGTGCCCCGAGGGCTATGGGCACCGGGGAGCTGTTTTTT. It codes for CSAPRAMGTGELFF.

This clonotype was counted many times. CDR3 protein: CSARDQGIWKDTQYF. For the CDR3, the DNA is TGCAGTGCTAGAGATCAAGGGATTTGGAAAGATACGCAGTATTTT. The chain uses TRBV20-1 and TRBJ2-3, with no clear D. CDR1 and CDR2 from the germline V gene are DFQATT and SNEGSKA (reference sequence). The CDR3 has 15 residues. With 0 bases removed from V and 5 bases from J, the gap between germline ends came to 15 bases.

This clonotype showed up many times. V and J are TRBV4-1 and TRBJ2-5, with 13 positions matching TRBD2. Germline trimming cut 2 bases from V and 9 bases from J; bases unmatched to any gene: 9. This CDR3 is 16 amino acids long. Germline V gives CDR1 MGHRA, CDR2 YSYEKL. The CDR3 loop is CASSQTGTSGDQAQYF. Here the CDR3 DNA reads TGCGCCAGCAGCCAAACAGGGACTAGCGGGGACCAGGCCCAGTACTTC.

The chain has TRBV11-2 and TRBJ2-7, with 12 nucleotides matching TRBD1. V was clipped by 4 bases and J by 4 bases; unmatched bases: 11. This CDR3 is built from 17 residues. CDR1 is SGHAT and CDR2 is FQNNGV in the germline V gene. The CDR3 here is CASSSNSGTGGVYEQYF. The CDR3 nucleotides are TGTGCCAGCAGCTCAAATTCCGGGACAGGGGGCGTTTACGAGCAGTACTTC.

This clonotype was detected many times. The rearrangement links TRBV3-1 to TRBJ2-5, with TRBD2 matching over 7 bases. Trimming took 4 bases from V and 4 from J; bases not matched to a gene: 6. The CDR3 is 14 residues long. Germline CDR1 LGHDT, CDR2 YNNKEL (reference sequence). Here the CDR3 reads CASSPPGGGETQYF. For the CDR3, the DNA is TGTGCCAGCAGCCCACCGGGGGGAGGAGAGACCCAGTACTTC.

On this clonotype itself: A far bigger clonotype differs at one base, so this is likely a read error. The CDR3 nucleotides read TGTGACAGCAGTGATGAAGCTCTGAGCACAGATACGCAGTATTTT. Amino acid sequence: CDSSDEALSTDTQYF. The chain has TRBV6-6 and TRBJ2-3; D not resolved. The CDR3 has 15 residues. Germline V gene sequence: CDR1 MNHNY, CDR2 SVGAGI (reference sequence).

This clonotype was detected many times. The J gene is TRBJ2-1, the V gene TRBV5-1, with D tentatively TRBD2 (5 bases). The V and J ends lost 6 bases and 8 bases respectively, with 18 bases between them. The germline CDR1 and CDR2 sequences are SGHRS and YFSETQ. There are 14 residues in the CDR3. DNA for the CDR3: TGCGCCAGCAACCAAGGACTTTTACGGGATGAGCAGTTCTTC. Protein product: CASNQGLLRDEQFF.

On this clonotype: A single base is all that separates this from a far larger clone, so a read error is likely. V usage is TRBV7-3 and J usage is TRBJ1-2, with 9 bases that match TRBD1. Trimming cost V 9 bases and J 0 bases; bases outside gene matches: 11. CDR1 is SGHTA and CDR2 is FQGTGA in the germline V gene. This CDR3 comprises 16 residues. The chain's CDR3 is CARRDRGGTANYGYTF. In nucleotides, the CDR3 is TGTGCCAGGCGCGACAGGGGGGGCACAGCTAACTATGGCTACACCTTC.

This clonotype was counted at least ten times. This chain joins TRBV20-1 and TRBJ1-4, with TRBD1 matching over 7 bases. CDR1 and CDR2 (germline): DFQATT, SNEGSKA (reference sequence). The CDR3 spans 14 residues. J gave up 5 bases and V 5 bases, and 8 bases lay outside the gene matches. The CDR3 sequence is CSAEDRVGNEKLFF. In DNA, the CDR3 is TGCAGTGCTGAAGACAGGGTAGGGAATGAAAAACTGTTTTTT.

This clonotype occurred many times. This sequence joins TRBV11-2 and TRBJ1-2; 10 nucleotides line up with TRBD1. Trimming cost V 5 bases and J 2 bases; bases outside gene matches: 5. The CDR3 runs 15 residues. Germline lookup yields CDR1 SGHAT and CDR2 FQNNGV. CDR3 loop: CASSQGQGYNYGYTF. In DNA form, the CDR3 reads TGTGCCAGCAGCCAGGGACAGGGGTACAACTATGGCTACACCTTC.

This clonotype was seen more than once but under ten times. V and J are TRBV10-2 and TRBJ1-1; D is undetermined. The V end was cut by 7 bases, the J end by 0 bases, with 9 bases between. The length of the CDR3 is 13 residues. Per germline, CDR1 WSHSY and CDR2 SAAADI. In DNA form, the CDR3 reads TGCGCCAGCAAGGAGGAGATGAACACTGAAGCTTTCTTT. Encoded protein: CASKEEMNTEAFF.

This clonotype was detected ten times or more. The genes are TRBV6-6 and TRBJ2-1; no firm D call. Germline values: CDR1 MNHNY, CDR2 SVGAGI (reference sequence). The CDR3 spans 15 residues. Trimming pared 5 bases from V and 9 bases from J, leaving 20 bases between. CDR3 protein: CASSPTPQTTREQFF. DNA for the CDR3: TGTGCCAGCAGTCCGACACCCCAAACAACGCGTGAGCAGTTCTTC.

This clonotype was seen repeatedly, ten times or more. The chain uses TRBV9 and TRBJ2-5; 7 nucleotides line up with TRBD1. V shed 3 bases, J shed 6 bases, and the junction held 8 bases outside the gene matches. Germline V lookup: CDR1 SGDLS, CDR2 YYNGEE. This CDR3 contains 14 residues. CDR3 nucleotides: TGTGCCAGCAGCGAGAGCAGGGGGACGAAGACCCAGTACTTC. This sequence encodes CASSESRGTKTQYF.

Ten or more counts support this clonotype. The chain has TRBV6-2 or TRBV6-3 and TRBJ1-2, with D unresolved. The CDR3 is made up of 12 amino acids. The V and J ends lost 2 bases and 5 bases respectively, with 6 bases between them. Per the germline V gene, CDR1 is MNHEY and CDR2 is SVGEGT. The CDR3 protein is CASSYRDYGYTF. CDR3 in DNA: TGTGCCAGCAGTTACCGAGATTATGGCTACACCTTC.

DNA of the CDR3: TGCAGTGCCTCCCCTGCCCAACAGGCTTTCTTT. Amino acids: CSASPAQQAFF. The chain is built from TRBV20-1 and TRBJ1-1; D not certain. The CDR3 contains 11 residues. V gave up 6 bases and J gave up 11 bases, with 16 bases separating them. Germline CDR1 DFQATT, CDR2 SNEGSKA (reference sequence).

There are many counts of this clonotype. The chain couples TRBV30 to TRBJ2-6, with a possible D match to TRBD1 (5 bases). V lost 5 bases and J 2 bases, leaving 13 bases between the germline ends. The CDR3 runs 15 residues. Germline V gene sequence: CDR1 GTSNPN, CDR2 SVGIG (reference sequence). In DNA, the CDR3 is TGTGCCTGGGGCAGGGTGGGTACTGGGGCCAACGTCCTGACTTTC. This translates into CAWGRVGTGANVLTF.

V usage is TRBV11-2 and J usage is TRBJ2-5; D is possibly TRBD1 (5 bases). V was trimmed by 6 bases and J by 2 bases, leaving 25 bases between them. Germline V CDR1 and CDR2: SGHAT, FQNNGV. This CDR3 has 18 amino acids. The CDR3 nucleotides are TGTGCCAGCAGTTCATTCTGGTCCCTGGAGACAGAACAAGAGACCCAGTACTTC. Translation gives CASSSFWSLETEQETQYF.

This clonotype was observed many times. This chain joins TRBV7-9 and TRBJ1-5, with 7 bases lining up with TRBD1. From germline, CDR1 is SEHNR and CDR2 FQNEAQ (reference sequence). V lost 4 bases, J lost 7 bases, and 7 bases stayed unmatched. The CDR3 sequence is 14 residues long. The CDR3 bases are TGTGCCAGCAGCTCACAGGGGAAATCACAGCCCCAGCATTTT. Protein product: CASSSQGKSQPQHF.

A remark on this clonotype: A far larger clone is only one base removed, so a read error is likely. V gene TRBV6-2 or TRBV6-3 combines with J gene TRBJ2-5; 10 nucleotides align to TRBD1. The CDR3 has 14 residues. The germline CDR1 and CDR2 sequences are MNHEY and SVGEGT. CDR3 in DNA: TGTGCCAGCAGTCGGGACAGGGGCCAAGAGACCCGGTACTTC. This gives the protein CASSRDRGQETRYF.

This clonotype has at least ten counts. The CDR3 here is CASRTGTPFPYEQYF. In DNA, the CDR3 is TGTGCCAGCAGGACCGGGACACCCTTCCCCTACGAGCAGTACTTC. The gene calls are TRBV6-1 and TRBJ2-7; tentative D call: TRBD1 (6 bases). V was trimmed by 6 bases and J by 2 bases, leaving 17 bases between them. Germline-derived CDR1 and CDR2 are MNHNS and SASEGT. The CDR3 runs to 15 residues.

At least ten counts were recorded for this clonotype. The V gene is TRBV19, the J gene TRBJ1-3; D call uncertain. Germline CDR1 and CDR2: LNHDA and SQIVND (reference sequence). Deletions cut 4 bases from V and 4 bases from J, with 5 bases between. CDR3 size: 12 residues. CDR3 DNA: TGTGCCAGTAGTACCGGAGGAAACACCATATATTTT. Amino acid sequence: CASSTGGNTIYF.

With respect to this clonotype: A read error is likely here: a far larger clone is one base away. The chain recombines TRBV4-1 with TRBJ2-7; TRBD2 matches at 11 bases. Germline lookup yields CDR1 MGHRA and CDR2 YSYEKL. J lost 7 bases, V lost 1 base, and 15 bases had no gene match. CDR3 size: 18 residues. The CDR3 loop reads CASSQVPKTSGSYNEQYF. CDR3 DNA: TGCGCCAGCAGCCAAGTCCCAAAAACTAGCGGGAGCTACAATGAGCAGTACTTC.

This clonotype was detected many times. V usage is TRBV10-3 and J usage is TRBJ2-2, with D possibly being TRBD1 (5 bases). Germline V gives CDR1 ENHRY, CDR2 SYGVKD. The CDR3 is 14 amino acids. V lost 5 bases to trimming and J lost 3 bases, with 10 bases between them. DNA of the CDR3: TGTGCCATCAGTCTGGGGCCCGACACCGGGGAGCTGTTTTTT. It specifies CAISLGPDTGELFF.

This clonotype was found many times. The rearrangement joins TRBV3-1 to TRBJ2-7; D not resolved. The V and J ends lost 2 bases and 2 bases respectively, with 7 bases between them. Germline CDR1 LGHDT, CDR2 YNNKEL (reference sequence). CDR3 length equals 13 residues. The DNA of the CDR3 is TGTGCCAGCAGCCAACGGACGGCCTACGAGCAGTACTTC. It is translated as CASSQRTAYEQYF.